This TCR beta chain comes out of a study of blood T cells in healthy people across ages (dated by TCRdb to the mid-2010s). With respect to the entire study: In model experiments, roughly one uniquely barcoded TCR beta cDNA molecule per two T cells was captured by template switching. Donors were grouped into four age groups: young (average roughly 17 years), middle-aged (less than 40), aged (approximately 58) and long-lived (roughly 80). To avoid experimental bias, donors of different ages were spread randomly across the sequencing lanes. The study measured age-related changes in TCR beta repertoire diversity using deep sequencing normalized with unique cDNA molecular identifiers. For two donors (one aged 18 to 30 and one aged 80 or older), the study analyzed two additional independent replicas of 1 million unique cDNA reads from the same blood draw. Broader findings and caveats from the paper: Observed TCR beta diversity correlated strongly with the percentage of naive T cells measured by flow cytometry. Compared with the aged group, the long-lived group had more naive CD4+ T cells, fewer expanded clones and increased TCR diversity, suggesting age selection. As age increased, observed TCR beta diversity per million T cells dropped in a roughly linear way, and a significant reduction was already evident by age 40. Donor CMV infection status was unknown, potentially confounding age-related changes in expanded clonotypes. Total diversity estimates from one million sequenced T cells were considered lower bounds and underestimates. Bulk unsorted PBMC profiling prevented conclusive comparison of naive and antigen-experienced compartments.

Donors were a few dozen systemically healthy Caucasian individuals from Russia aged roughly 6 to 90 years. Around 10 milliliters of peripheral blood were collected from each donor into EDTA-treated Vacutainer tubes. PBMCs were isolated by Ficoll-Paque density-gradient centrifugation, with at least 6 million obtained per sample. Total RNA was extracted from PBMCs with Trizol reagent, with at least 5.5 micrograms obtained per sample. The percentages of naive CD45RAhigh/CD27high T cells were determined by flow cytometry on a PBMC aliquot from every donor. The library was obtained by 5' RACE. This sample was sequenced with an Illumina HiSeq 2500. A second PCR of about 6 to 11 cycles was run with a J-beta primer mix and a sample-barcoded 5' primer. Each TCR beta cDNA molecule received a unique molecular identifier from a template-switch 5' adaptor carrying 12 random nucleotides. At least 2.5 million CDR3-containing paired-end reads were obtained from each sample. The Mint cDNA synthesis kit, primed by a TRBC-specific oligonucleotide, was used to synthesize first-strand cDNA from all RNA. Following uracil-DNA glycosylase treatment, all cDNA underwent a first 18-cycle PCR with the universal primers M1SS and BC2_uni_R. Per the source publication's procedure: For normalization, 1 million high-quality reads were randomly selected from each sample, with every read carrying a distinct molecular identifier. Instead of being binned into consensus sequences, reads with shared molecular identifiers were discarded. CDR3 identification, clonotype clustering and error correction used MiTCR with a Q25 quality threshold and the strictest error-elimination algorithm. Lower-bound total TCR beta diversity was estimated with a nonparametric unseen species model using Euler transformation. TCRdb reanalyzed the raw reads on its own, using fastp at Q25 for trimming and MiXCR for clone calling, and kept in-frame beta chains. Every distinct CDR3 protein forms one entry, paired with its most common genes and DNA. These V and J calls are TCRdb output, not the study's own analysis. The sample profile shows 1.5 million to 2 million distinct CDR3 sequences; about 32% of them were found once. Together, the top ten hold roughly 12% of the sample.

CDR1 and CDR2 (SGHAT, FQNNGV) derive from the germline V gene. V loses 0 bases, J loses 4 bases, and the germline ends lie 17 bases apart. The CDR3 sequence holds 17 residues, the cysteine and phenylalanine included. The CDR3 DNA has 51 bases and is translated from base 1. As to this clonotype: What this receptor recognizes is not known. No quality values exist for individual bases; no much larger clone is one base distant.

The specimen sequenced was blood. This sequence originates from a woman in her 30s in good health. In this chain, TRBV11-2 is recombined with TRBJ2-3, with no confident D gene call. The nucleotide sequence is TGTGCCAGCAGCTTAGAGGGCCAGCAAAGGTTCGCAGATACGCAGTATTTT. It is translated as CASSLEGQQRFADTQYF.